This entry describes one T cell receptor beta chain. Antigen specificity is unknown. Trimming stripped 4 bases from V and 0 bases from J, with 10 bases between. The CDR3 length is 15 residues. Germline V gives CDR1 MGHRA, CDR2 YSYEKL. This sample was included in a study of T cell responses to AZD1222 COVID-19 vaccine. Method: immunoSEQ multiplex PCR; TCRdb's copy keeps in-frame clones and lacks some. The table has approximately 170,000 clones, more than 80% seen once. Points from the study as a whole: When two AZD1222 doses had been given, Spike-specific TCR breadth and depth rose. Baseline testing showed seropositivity in only five or six AZD1222 recipients.

The chain couples TRBV4-1 to TRBJ1-3; D unresolved. This sequence was found in an adult in good health. Sequencing used peripheral blood, obtained on day 0 of AZD1222 vaccination. CDR3 DNA sequence: TGCGCCAGCAGCCGTGATACCTCCTCTGGAAACACCATATATTTT. It yields the protein CASSRDTSSGNTIYF.